This T cell receptor (beta chain) originates from a study of T cells expressing NK-cell markers. Study background: Obtained from sorted CD3+CD56+NKG2C+, CD3+CD56+NKG2C- and CD3+CD56-NKG2C+ T cells were the TCR beta repertoires.

The length of the CDR3 is 14 residues. Germline lookup yields CDR1 MNHEY and CDR2 SMNVEV (reference sequence). General study findings and limits: In a group of five to seven donors, dominant NKG2C+ clonotypes represented about 1.0-8% of CD8+ T cells.

To note about this clonotype: Its specificity is unknown.

TCR beta libraries carry UMIs added by 5'RACE template switching. TCRdb reanalyzed the 5' RACE reads and collapses them to one entry per CDR3 protein, without DNA. This sample contains 200,000 to 300,000 distinct CDR3 sequences. V usage is TRBV27 and J usage is TRBJ1-1. The receptor was isolated from a man younger than 35 in good health. The sample was blood T cells: a sorted CD56 or NKG2C T cell subset, CD4+ or CD8+ T cells, or bulk PBMC T cells (not recorded which). This chain's CDR3 is CASSDLSGVGEAFF.